The rows below give T cell receptor beta chains drawn from one sample of a study of blood T cell repertoires in COVID-19. The repertoire was sequenced with immunoSEQ multiplex PCR; TCRdb's copy has only in-frame clones and lacks some. The table shows roughly 200,000 clones, with around 85% occurring only once. Material: peripheral blood. The receptors derive from a man in his forties or fifties who had recovered from COVID-19. Each CDR3 is given without its conserved first and last residue. Size tells how often a clone was seen (once, few, many) or the class of an expanded clone, and some rows leave it out.

13	NA	TRBV6-5	TRBJ2-5	ASSPRTGGGETQY
14	once	TRBV5-8	TRBJ2-1	ASSRPTSGYFNEQF
13	NA	TRBV3-1/TRBV3-2	TRBJ2-5	ASTSLGQDQETQY
14	NA	TRBV5-1	TRBJ2-3	ASSLTGTGWTDTQY
13	NA	TRBV10-3	TRBJ2-1	AIGMTSGRYNEQF
12	NA	TRBV15	TRBJ1-1	ATSRDRSNTEAF
14	NA	TRBV28	TRBJ2-6	ASSFLRPSGANVLT
14	NA	TRBV2	TRBJ1-5	ASSISTTGLNQPQH
13	NA	TRBV19	TRBJ2-1	ASSSIGQGTNEQF
11	NA	TRBV10-3	TRBJ2-1	AISESGQSGQF
13	NA	TRBV7-9	TRBJ2-3	ASSLSRPGTDTQY